The T cell receptor beta chain described here comes from a study of beta chain features in type 1 diabetes. This clone was seen more than once but under ten times. Per the germline V gene, CDR1 is SNHLY and CDR2 is FYNNEI. V lost 6 bases to trimming and J lost 8 bases, with 11 bases between them. CDR3 length: 12 residues. Every isolated RNA sample was fully reverse transcribed, so sequencing captured expressed TCRB transcripts. Sequencing used immunoSEQ multiplex PCR; TCRdb keeps in-frame clones, though not all of them. The table includes approximately 300,000 clones, approximately 11% detected once. The sequence derives from a woman in her twenties or thirties in good health. Sequenced sample: naive CD4+ T cells from blood. J is TRBJ2-1 and V is TRBV2; D not certain. CDR3 amino acids: CASRRESDEQFF. In nucleotides, the CDR3 is TGTGCCAGCAGACGAGAGAGTGATGAGCAGTTCTTC.